Below, 16 T cell receptor beta chains from the same sample are listed, as sequenced in a study of identical twins. TCRdb recomputed calls from the 5' RACE reads with MiXCR, one row per CDR3 protein. The data hold 550,000 to 800,000 distinct CDR3 sequences, with roughly 6.6% observed a single time. This sample was shared with a second study, whose subject was yellow fever vaccine responses in identical twins.

Sequencing was performed on PBMCs. These receptors were collected from a woman aged 18-30 years in good health.

This clonotype came up many times. In nucleotides, the CDR3 is TGTGCCATCAGAGGGACTAGCGGGCGATATGATAAGAATGAGCAGTTCTTC. This translates into CAIRGTSGRYDKNEQFF. The chain combines TRBV10-3 with TRBJ2-1; 12 nucleotides align to TRBD2. The CDR3 is 17 residues long. Germline lookup yields CDR1 ENHRY and CDR2 SYGVKD. V was clipped by 6 bases and J by 7 bases; unmatched bases: 13.

J is TRBJ1-5 and V is TRBV4-1; the D gene is possibly TRBD1 (6 bases). Trimming shortened V by 2 bases and J by 3 bases, and 11 bases separated the two germline ends. There are 15 residues in the CDR3. Germline-derived CDR1 and CDR2 are MGHRA and YSYEKL. The CDR3 protein is CASSQNGQLNQPQHF. CDR3 sequence (DNA): TGCGCCAGCAGCCAAAACGGACAGCTCAATCAGCCCCAGCATTTT.

This clonotype was seen only a few times. The CDR3 is CSAWGVGPSASYEQYV. The CDR3, as DNA: TGCAGTGCTTGGGGGGTAGGGCCGAGCGCCTCCTACGAGCAGTACGTC. The chain combines TRBV20-1 with TRBJ2-7, with a tentative D call TRBD2 (6 bases). Trimming cost V 5 bases and J 0 bases, with 20 bases left between them. Germline-derived CDR1 and CDR2 are DFQATT and SNEGSKA (reference sequence). The CDR3 spans 16 residues.

This clonotype was found a few times. CDR3 DNA: TGCAGTGCTAGAGATTGGTCCGGACCACTGAACACTGAAGCTTTCTTT. This codes for CSARDWSGPLNTEAFF. The chain combines TRBV20-1 with TRBJ1-1, with D uncertain. Trimming took off 0 bases at V and 0 bases at J, with 14 bases between the two ends. The CDR3 contains 16 residues. Germline V gene data show CDR1 as DFQATT and CDR2 as SNEGSKA (reference sequence).

This clonotype came up a few times. V gene TRBV20-1 combines with J gene TRBJ2-5; D unclear. This CDR3 has 14 residues. The V and J ends lost 4 bases and 5 bases respectively, with 17 bases between them. Germline CDR1 and CDR2: DFQATT and SNEGSKA (reference sequence). CDR3 sequence: CSAKTPLNQETQYF. In nucleotides, the CDR3 is TGCAGTGCTAAGACACCACTCAATCAGGAGACCCAGTACTTC.

This clonotype was observed many times. The chain links TRBV11-2 to TRBJ2-5, with unresolved D. V lost 6 bases, J lost 3 bases, and 8 bases lay in between. CDR1 SGHAT and CDR2 FQNNGV come from the germline V gene. There are 12 residues in the CDR3. The CDR3, as DNA: TGTGCCAGCAGAAGGACGGAAGAGACCCAGTACTTC. Translation gives CASRRTEETQYF.

This clonotype was counted between two and nine times. The rearrangement uses TRBV5-1 and TRBJ2-3, with a tentative D call TRBD1 (6 bases). The CDR3 spans 16 residues. Trimming stripped 6 bases from V and 4 bases from J, with 21 bases between. Per germline, CDR1 SGHRS and CDR2 YFSETQ. The chain's CDR3 is CASTRSLQGVPDTQYF. The DNA for the CDR3 is TGCGCCAGCACTCGCTCTTTACAGGGCGTTCCAGATACGCAGTATTTT.

This clonotype occurred many times. The gene calls are TRBV2 and TRBJ2-1; 8 bases align to TRBD2. The germline V gene encodes CDR1 SNHLY and CDR2 FYNNEI. The ends lost 8 bases at V and 7 bases at J; junction bases unmatched: 13. The length of the CDR3 is 15 residues. CDR3 nucleotides: TGTGCCAGCGGGGATGGGCTAGCGGGCAGGAATGAGCAGTTCTTC. Translation: CASGDGLAGRNEQFF.

The rearrangement links TRBV12-3 or TRBV12-4 to TRBJ2-1, with D unresolved. Trimming shortened V by 3 bases and J by 5 bases, and 11 bases separated the two germline ends. The CDR3 totals 14 residues. CDR3 in amino acids: CASSFAGPHNEQFF. CDR3 DNA sequence: TGTGCCAGCAGTTTTGCCGGGCCTCACAATGAGCAGTTCTTC.

Turning to this clonotype: Its ends do not fully match the called genes, so a read error is possible. The V gene is TRBV12-3 or TRBV12-4, the J gene TRBJ2-5, with 9 nucleotides matching TRBD2. CDR3 size: 17 residues. The DNA for the CDR3 is TGTGCCCGCAGTTGGATATCTTGGCGGGGGGGCGGAGAGACCCAGTACTTC. Its translation is CARSWISWRGGGETQYF.

Only a few counts were recorded for this clonotype. The chain links TRBV5-1 to TRBJ2-5; D unresolved. Germline assignment: CDR1 SGHRS and CDR2 YFSETQ. The germline V and J ends were trimmed by 0 bases and 3 bases, with 9 bases remaining between them. The length of the CDR3 is 14 residues. The CDR3 is CASSLARQKETQYF. The CDR3 DNA reads as TGCGCCAGCAGCTTGGCCAGGCAGAAAGAGACCCAGTACTTC.

The chain recombines TRBV7-2 with TRBJ2-5, with D maybe TRBD2 (6 bases). Trimming left V 0 bases short and J 5 bases short, with 10 bases between. The CDR3 is 14 amino acids. Germline V gives CDR1 SGHTA, CDR2 FQGNSA. The CDR3 nucleotides are TGTGCCAGCAGCTTAGCTCTGGGGAGGGAGACCCAGTACTTC. Translation: CASSLALGRETQYF.

This clonotype was detected only a few times. The chain has TRBV12-3 or TRBV12-4 and TRBJ2-7, with D unresolved. V was shortened by 3 bases and J by 2 bases, with 11 bases between the two germline ends. This CDR3 comprises 14 residues. CDR3 sequence (DNA): TGTGCCAGCAGTTTGTCTTCTCCCACCTACGAGCAGTACTTC. Encoded protein: CASSLSSPTYEQYF.

In regard to this clonotype: Since no conserved phenylalanine or tryptophan closes the CDR3, a read error is the likely cause. The chain employs TRBV20-1 and TRBJ2-3; D is unclear. CDR3 length: 11 residues. In germline, CDR1 is DFQATT, CDR2 SNEGSKA (reference sequence). V was clipped by 2 bases and J by 5 bases, with 5 bases between them. This CDR3 is CSARLLDTQYY. The CDR3 DNA sequence: TGCAGTGCTAGACTACTAGATACGCAGTATTAT.

The chain is built from TRBV19 and TRBJ1-1; D is ambiguous. Germline V gene sequence: CDR1 LNHDA, CDR2 SQIVND (reference sequence). The V end lost 4 bases, the J end lost 0 bases, and 9 bases lay between the germline ends. CDR3 length: 14 amino acids. The CDR3 DNA reads as TGTGCCAGTAGTAGGGGTTTCCTGAACACTGAAGCTTTCTTT. Translation gives CASSRGFLNTEAFF.

This clonotype appeared many times. This sequence joins TRBV11-2 and TRBJ2-1; D may be TRBD2 (5 bases). Germline loops: CDR1 SGHAT, CDR2 FQNNGV. Trimming shortened V by 3 bases and J by 9 bases, and 12 bases separated the two germline ends. CDR3 size: 13 residues. The DNA for the CDR3 is TGTGCCAGCAGCTTGGGGAGTTGGACTGAGCAGTTCTTC. Amino acids: CASSLGSWTEQFF. Full variable domain (outside the CDR3, taken from reference TRBV11-2 and TRBJ2-1): EAGVAQSPRYKIIEKRQSVAFWCNPISGHATLYWYQQILGQGPKLLIQFQNNGVVDDSQLPKDRFSAERLKGVDSTLKIQPAKLEDSAVYLCASSLGSWTEQFFGPGTRLTVL.